This record covers a single T cell receptor beta chain. The data stem from a study of blood T cell repertoires in COVID-19. This table comes from immunoSEQ multiplex PCR, and its TCRdb copy is limited to in-frame clones, with some not included. Counted here are tens of thousands of clones, less than 85% occurring once; the ten biggest clones make up just under 4%. Germline V gene data show CDR1 as LGHNA and CDR2 as YNFKEQ. The CDR3 consists of 15 residues. The trim removed 4 bases at V and 8 bases at J, leaving 9 bases unmatched. This clonotype was sampled from a man aged 65 to 79 with COVID-19, enrolled during active disease. The gene calls are TRBV4-2 and TRBJ2-1; TRBD2 matches at 9 bases. The sequenced sample was peripheral blood. This CDR3 is CASSPLREGLDEQFF. The DNA of the CDR3 is TGTGCCAGCAGCCCCCTGCGGGAGGGCTTAGATGAGCAGTTCTTC.